The rows below give T cell receptor beta chains drawn from one sample of a study of breast tumors, draining lymph nodes, adjacent tissues. TCRdb reanalysed the multiplex PCR reads using MiXCR and keeps one entry per CDR3 protein. This sample has 150,000 to 200,000 distinct CDR3 sequences, with 30% to 35% found just once. The sequenced sample consisted of axillary lymph node tissue. These receptor sequences come from a female donor with breast cancer. Some clones in this sample may be carry-over from other donors' samples. The CDR3 runs from the conserved cysteine through the conserved F or W. A D gene is named only where the DNA matches it firmly. Clone size is not always given. Where it is, it says once, few, many or a class for expanded clones.

j_gene,d_gene,v_gene,abundance,CDR3aa,CDR3nt
TRBJ1-1,-,TRBV7-9,-,CAAVQTDYTEAFF,TGTGCCGCCGTCCAGACAGACTACACTGAAGCTTTCTTT
TRBJ1-2,TRBD1,TRBV20-1,many,CSARDNRQGMRGYTF,TGCAGTGCTAGAGATAATAGACAGGGAATGAGGGGCTACACCTTC
TRBJ2-7,-,TRBV6-6,-,CASRRLPREDPSYEQYF,TGTGCCAGCAGACGCCTGCCAAGGGAGGACCCCTCCTACGAGCAGTACTTC
TRBJ1-2,-,TRBV28,many,CASRQGHSGYTF,TGTGCCAGCAGACAGGGACATTCGGGCTACACCTTC
TRBJ1-1,-,TRBV19,-,CASTLGTMNTEAFF,TGTGCCAGTACCTTGGGGACCATGAACACTGAAGCTTTCTTT
TRBJ1-2,TRBD1,TRBV5-1,-,CASSFSPGQGILDYGYTF,TGCGCCAGCAGCTTTTCCCCGGGACAGGGGATCCTGGACTATGGCTACACCTTC
TRBJ2-3,-,TRBV5-1,many,CASSPGDSGGDTQYF,TGCGCCAGCAGCCCCGGAGATAGCGGAGGTGATACGCAGTATTTT
TRBJ2-5,TRBD2,TRBV4-1,many,CASSRVTLAEETQYF,TGCGCCAGCAGCCGCGTAACTCTAGCGGAAGAGACCCAGTACTTC
TRBJ2-5,-,TRBV4-1,-,CASSQEGGFVSSYNERFF,TGCGCCAGCAGCCAAGAAGGGGGATTTGTGAGCTCCTACAATGAGCGGTTCTTC
TRBJ2-2,TRBD1,TRBV7-3,many,CASGQGAIGTGELFF,TGTGCCAGCGGACAGGGGGCTATCGGGACCGGGGAGCTGTTTTTT
TRBJ2-1,TRBD2,TRBV6-1,-,CASSGPLTSGRSYNEQFF,TGTGCCAGCAGTGGCCCCCTGACTAGCGGGAGGTCCTACAATGAGCAGTTCTTC
TRBJ2-3,TRBD2,TRBV19,few,CAWGKGTSGRIDTQYF,TGTGCCTGGGGCAAAGGGACTAGCGGGAGGATAGATACGCAGTATTTT
TRBJ1-4,-,TRBV2,many,CARSSPLTNEKLFF,TGTGCCAGAAGTAGCCCTCTCACTAATGAAAAACTGTTTTTT
TRBJ1-2,-,TRBV5-6,many,CASIMWGERGYGYTF,TGTGCCAGCATCATGTGGGGGGAAAGAGGGTATGGCTACACCTTC
TRBJ2-3,-,TRBV27,-,CASSLVLAGSDTRYF,TGTGCCAGCAGTTTAGTACTAGCTGGCTCGGATACGCGGTATTTT
TRBJ1-2,-,TRBV24-1,-,CATRELGANYGYTF,TGTGCCACCAGAGAGCTAGGTGCGAACTATGGCTACACCTTC
TRBJ2-7,-,TRBV6-5,many,CASSTWAGGYEQYF,TGTGCCAGCAGCACGTGGGCAGGAGGGTACGAGCAGTACTTC
TRBJ1-5,-,TRBV27,-,CASSLLSRGGQPQHF,TGTGCCAGCAGTTTATTGTCTCGGGGTGGCCAGCCCCAGCATTTT
TRBJ2-7,-,TRBV7-8,many,CASSFAGTTTIYEQYF,TGTGCCAGCAGCTTCGCTGGGACAACCACGATATACGAGCAGTACTTC
TRBJ2-5,TRBD2,TRBV3-1,-,CASSPRLAGETQYF,TGTGCCAGCAGCCCTAGACTAGCGGGAGAGACCCAGTACTTC
TRBJ1-1,-,TRBV19,-,CASKGGNTEAFF,TGTGCCAGTAAGGGGGGAAACACTGAAGCTTTCTTT
TRBJ2-7,-,TRBV7-6,many,CASSLEGVVPGFYEQYF,TGTGCCAGCAGCTTAGAGGGGGTCGTCCCGGGTTTCTACGAGCAGTACTTC